The source of this T cell receptor beta chain is a study of blood T cell repertoires in COVID-19. Germline CDR1 reads ENHRY; CDR2 reads SYGVKD. This CDR3 contains 14 residues. V dropped 7 bases and J dropped 4 bases, with 16 bases sitting between them. This table comes from immunoSEQ multiplex PCR, and its TCRdb copy is limited to in-frame clones, with some not included. There are some 300,000 clones in the sample; around 92% occur only once, and 2.9% lies in the top ten. The sample consisted of PBMCs or T cells enriched from blood (not recorded which). The chain employs TRBV10-3 and TRBJ1-2; a weak D match, TRBD1 (6 bases). The receptor was isolated from a woman between 50 and 59 years old who had been exposed to COVID-19. CDR3 sequence (DNA): TGTGCCATCACAGAGACAGGAACCCCCTATGGCTACACCTTC. Protein sequence: CAITETGTPYGYTF.